The 2 T cell receptor beta chains below come from one sample, sequenced in a study of Graves' ophthalmopathy and Graves' hyperthyroidism. Investigators amplified TCR beta CDR3 regions from RNA transcripts. An initial RT-PCR round employing HTBI primers preceded a second-round multiplex PCR. In TCRdb, the multiplex PCR reads were re-called with MiXCR into one record per CDR3 protein. This sample has 400,000 or so distinct CDR3 sequences, with over 15% found just once. Material: peripheral blood. The receptors shown here come from a woman aged 18-29 years with stable Graves' hyperthyroidism.

This clonotype was observed many times. The chain joins TRBV6-5 to TRBJ1-1, with 8 bases aligning to TRBD1. CDR3 length: 14 amino acids. Trimming at V came to 5 bases and at J to 4 bases, leaving 6 bases not matched to a gene. In germline, CDR1 is MNHEY, CDR2 SVGAGI. CDR3 in amino acids: CASSIPDRVTEAFF. Written as DNA, the CDR3 is TGTGCCAGCAGTATCCCGGACAGGGTCACTGAAGCTTTCTTT.

The chain recombines TRBV12-3 or TRBV12-4 with TRBJ2-7; D remains ambiguous. This CDR3 contains 13 residues. V gave up 5 bases and J gave up 4 bases, with 12 bases separating them. CDR3 nucleotides: TGTGCCAGCAGTCGACTGAATTCATACGAGCAGTACTTC. Its protein product is CASSRLNSYEQYF.